This TCR beta chain was found in a study of cytomegalovirus exposure and HLA in healthy donors. Per germline, CDR1 SGHNT and CDR2 YYREEE (reference sequence). The length of the CDR3 is 15 residues. The ends lost 2 bases at V and 3 bases at J; junction bases unmatched: 7. On this clone itself: Its specificity is not known.

Study-wide findings and caveats: Researchers counted 150 to 200 TCR beta chains as cytomegalovirus-associated. The classifier, whose performance was assessed in both the original and validation cohorts, reportedly diagnosed cytomegalovirus status with high specificity and sensitivity.

Sequenced by immunoSEQ multiplex PCR; TCRdb stores in-frame clones only, minus some. The table shows approximately 60,000 clones, with about 90% occurring only once. Sequencing input: PBMCs. The chain has TRBV5-4 and TRBJ1-2; TRBD1 matches 7 bases. The receptor was isolated from a woman aged 18 to 35 in good health and CMV-seronegative. CDR3: CASSLARDSHYGYTF. CDR3 bases: TGTGCCAGCAGCTTAGCCCGGGACAGTCACTATGGCTACACCTTC.